This T cell receptor beta chain was sequenced for a study of OX40 agonist ivuxolimab in advanced cancers. Background on the study: Dose-escalation patients suffered from hepatocellular carcinoma, melanoma, renal cell or head and neck cancer.

Study-level results: CD8+ T cells were the subset that, on average, had more expanded clones than CD4+. Patients who responded partially at 0.1-3.0 mg/kg showed clonal expansion ranking among the lowest.

Remarks on this clone: Its specificity is not known.

CDR3 length: 14 amino acids. V lost 5 bases and J lost 6; bases outside the gene matches: 5. The germline V gene has CDR1 LNHNV and CDR2 YYDKDF (reference sequence). TCRdb's table, derived via immunoSEQ multiplex PCR, lists solely in-frame clones and lacks some. Of roughly 80,000 clones listed, around 83% were seen once; the top ten hold about 0.71%. Blood draws occurred at baseline, cycle 4 day 1, and cycle 7 day 1. This rearrangement joins TRBV15 to TRBJ2-3; 10 bases fit TRBD2. The input for sequencing was CD4+ or CD8+ T cells sorted from blood, taken in a trial of the OX40 agonist ivuxolimab. This sequence originates from an adult with an advanced solid tumor such as melanoma, head and neck, liver or kidney cancer. The CDR3 DNA follows: TGTGCCACCAGCGGTAGCGGGAGGTCGGATACGCAGTATTTT. This encodes CATSGSGRSDTQYF. The variable domain in full, with the rest retrieved from reference TRBV15 and TRBJ2-3, is DAMVIQNPRYQVTQFGKPVTLSCSQTLNHNVMYWYQQKSSQAPKLLFHYYDKDFNNEADTPDNFQSRRPNTSFCFLDIRSPGLGDTAMYLCATSGSGRSDTQYFGPGTRLTVL.